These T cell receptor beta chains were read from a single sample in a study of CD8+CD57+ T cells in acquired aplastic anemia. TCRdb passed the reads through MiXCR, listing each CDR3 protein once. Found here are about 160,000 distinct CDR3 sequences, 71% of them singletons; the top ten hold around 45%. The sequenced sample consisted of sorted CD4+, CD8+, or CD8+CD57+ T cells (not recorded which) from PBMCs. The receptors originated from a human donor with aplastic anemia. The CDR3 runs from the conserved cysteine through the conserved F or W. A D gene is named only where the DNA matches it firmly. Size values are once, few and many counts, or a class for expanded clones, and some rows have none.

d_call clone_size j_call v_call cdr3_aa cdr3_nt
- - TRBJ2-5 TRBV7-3 CATRETQYF TGTGCCACCCGGGAGACCCAGTACTTC
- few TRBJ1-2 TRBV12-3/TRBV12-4 CASSAGGGLGFGYTF TGTGCCAGCAGTGCGGGTGGGGGCCTTGGCTTCGGCTACACCTTC
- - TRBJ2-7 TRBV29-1 CSVEPGLAYEQYF TGCAGCGTTGAGCCTGGGTTGGCCTACGAGCAGTACTTC
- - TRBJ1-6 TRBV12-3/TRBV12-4 CASSSRQNNSPLHF TGTGCCAGCAGTTCCCGACAGAATAATTCACCCCTCCACTTT
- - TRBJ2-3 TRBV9 CASSVALSTDTQYF TGTGCCAGCAGCGTAGCACTGAGCACAGATACGCAGTATTTT
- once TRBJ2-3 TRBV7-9 CASSLAVSTDTQYF TGTGCCAGCAGCTTAGCGGTCAGCACAGATACGCAGTATTTT
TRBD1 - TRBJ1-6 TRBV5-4 CASSQGQGTHSPLHF TGTGCCAGCAGCCAAGGACAGGGGACTCATTCACCCCTCCACTTT
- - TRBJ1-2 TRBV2 CASSGAGYGYTF TGTGCCAGCAGTGGGGCAGGCTATGGCTACACCTTC
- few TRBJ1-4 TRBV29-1 CSVVAVGGGEKLFF TGCAGCGTCGTGGCGGTTGGTGGAGGGGAAAAACTGTTTTTT
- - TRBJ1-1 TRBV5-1 CASSYEWEGTEAFF TGCGCCAGCAGCTACGAATGGGAGGGCACTGAAGCTTTCTTT
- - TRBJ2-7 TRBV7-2 CASSSFDGYEQYF TGTGCCAGCAGCTCCTTCGACGGGTACGAGCAGTACTTC
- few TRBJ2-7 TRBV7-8 CASSFTEYEQYF TGTGCCAGCAGCTTTACAGAGTACGAGCAGTACTTC
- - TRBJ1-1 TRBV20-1 CSARLGHRNTEAFF TGCAGTGCTAGACTGGGACACAGGAACACTGAAGCTTTCTTT
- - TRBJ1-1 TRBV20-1 CSARDRRGNTEAFF TGCAGTGCTAGAGATCGACGGGGGAACACTGAAGCTTTCTTT
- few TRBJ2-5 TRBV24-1 CATSDQARTQYF TGTGCCACCAGTGATCAGGCGAGAACCCAGTACTTC
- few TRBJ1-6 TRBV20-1 CSARDPKGYPLHF TGCAGTGCTAGAGACCCCAAAGGGTATCCCCTCCACTTT
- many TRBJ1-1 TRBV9 CASSVEDGGDTEAFF TGTGCCAGCAGCGTAGAGGACGGGGGGGACACTGAAGCTTTCTTT
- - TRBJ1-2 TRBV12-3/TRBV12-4 CASSIDSALYTF TGTGCCAGCAGTATAGACAGCGCTCTCTACACCTTC
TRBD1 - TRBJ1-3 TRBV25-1 CASSEPWTVGGQGASAGNTIYF TGTGCCAGCAGTGAACCTTGGACCGTCGGTGGGCAGGGGGCGTCCGCTGGAAACACCATATATTTT
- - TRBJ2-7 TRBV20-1 CSARVSVAGEQYF TGCAGTGCTAGAGTCTCCGTGGCCGGCGAGCAGTACTTC
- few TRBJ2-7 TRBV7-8 CASSLGSPVHEQYF TGTGCCAGCAGCTTGGGAAGTCCGGTCCACGAGCAGTACTTC
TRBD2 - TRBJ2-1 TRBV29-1 CSVEGSGYNEQFF TGCAGCGTTGAAGGTAGCGGGTACAATGAGCAGTTCTTC
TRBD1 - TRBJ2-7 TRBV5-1 CASSLEGPTGIYEQYF TGCGCCAGCAGCTTGGAGGGACCGACAGGGATCTACGAGCAGTACTTC
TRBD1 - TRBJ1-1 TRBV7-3 CASSITGGVSDTEAFF TGTGCCAGCAGCATTACAGGGGGAGTTAGTGACACTGAAGCTTTCTTT
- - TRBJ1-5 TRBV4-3 CASSQDRYQPQHF TGCGCCAGCAGCCAAGACAGATATCAGCCCCAGCATTTT
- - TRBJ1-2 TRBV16 CASSQISVDGYTF TGTGCCAGCAGCCAAATTTCGGTCGATGGCTACACCTTC
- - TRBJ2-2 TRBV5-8 CASSPRGKNTGELFF TGTGCCAGCAGCCCCCGAGGGAAGAACACCGGGGAGCTGTTTTTT
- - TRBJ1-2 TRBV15 CATSRDRVHGVGTARNYGYTF TGTGCCACCAGCAGAGATAGGGTACATGGGGTTGGGACCGCGAGGAACTATGGCTACACCTTC
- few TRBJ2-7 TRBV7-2 CASSLDNYEQYF TGTGCCAGCAGCTTGGACAACTACGAGCAGTACTTC
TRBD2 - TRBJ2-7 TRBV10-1 CASSLGTSGGAVEQYF TGTGCCAGCAGCTTGGGGACCAGCGGGGGGGCCGTCGAGCAGTACTTC
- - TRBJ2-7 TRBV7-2 CASSQDGTFAEQYF TGCGCCAGCAGCCAAGATGGCACCTTCGCCGAGCAGTACTTC
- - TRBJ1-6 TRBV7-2 CASSFSGPSSLHF TGTGCCAGCAGCTTTTCTGGCCCTTCAAGCCTCCACTTT
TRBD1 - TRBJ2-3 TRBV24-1 CATSDFWRTGDKDTQYF TGTGCCACCAGTGATTTCTGGAGGACAGGGGACAAAGATACGCAGTATTTT
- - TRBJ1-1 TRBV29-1 CSVRDAGTEAFF TGCAGCGTCCGGGACGCAGGCACTGAAGCTTTCTTT
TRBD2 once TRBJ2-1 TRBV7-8 CASSKTSESWNEQFF TGTGCCAGCAGCAAAACTAGCGAGTCTTGGAATGAGCAGTTCTTC
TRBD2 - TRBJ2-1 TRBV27 CASSLYRGGDEQFF TGTGCCAGCAGTTTATATCGGGGAGGGGATGAGCAGTTCTTC
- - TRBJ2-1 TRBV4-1 CASSQDPVGNNEQFF TGCGCCAGCAGCCAAGACCCGGTGGGTAACAATGAGCAGTTCTTC
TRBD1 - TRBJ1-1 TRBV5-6 CASSNDRGQAFF TGTGCCAGCAGCAACGACAGGGGGCAAGCTTTCTTT
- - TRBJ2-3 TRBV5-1 CASSLVGSQADTQYF TGCGCCAGCAGCTTGGTAGGGTCACAGGCAGATACGCAGTATTTT
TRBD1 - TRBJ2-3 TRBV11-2 CASSAGQALDTQYF TGTGCCAGCAGCGCGGGACAGGCGTTAGATACGCAGTACTTT
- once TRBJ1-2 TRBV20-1 CSASMDGRPYGYTF TGCAGTGCTTCCATGGACGGCCGTCCCTATGGCTACACCTTC
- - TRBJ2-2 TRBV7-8 CASKLRETGELFF TGTGCCTCCAAGCTTAGGGAGACCGGGGAGCTGTTTTTT
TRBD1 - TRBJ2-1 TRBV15 CATSRETGAVEQFF TGTGCCACCAGCAGAGAGACAGGGGCAGTCGAGCAGTTCTTC
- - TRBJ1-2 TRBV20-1 CNARTGPQRNYGYTF TGCAATGCTAGGACGGGACCGCAGCGGAACTATGGCTACACCTTC
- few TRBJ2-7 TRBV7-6 CASSLDETSNEQYF TGTGCCAGCAGCTTAGACGAGACTAGTAACGAGCAGTACTTC
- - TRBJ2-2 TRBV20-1 CSGFHHTGELFF TGCAGTGGCTTTCATCACACCGGGGAGCTGTTTTTT
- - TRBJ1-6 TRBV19 CASSPVQGNNSPLHF TGTGCCAGTAGCCCCGTACAAGGGAATAATTCACCCCTCCACTTT